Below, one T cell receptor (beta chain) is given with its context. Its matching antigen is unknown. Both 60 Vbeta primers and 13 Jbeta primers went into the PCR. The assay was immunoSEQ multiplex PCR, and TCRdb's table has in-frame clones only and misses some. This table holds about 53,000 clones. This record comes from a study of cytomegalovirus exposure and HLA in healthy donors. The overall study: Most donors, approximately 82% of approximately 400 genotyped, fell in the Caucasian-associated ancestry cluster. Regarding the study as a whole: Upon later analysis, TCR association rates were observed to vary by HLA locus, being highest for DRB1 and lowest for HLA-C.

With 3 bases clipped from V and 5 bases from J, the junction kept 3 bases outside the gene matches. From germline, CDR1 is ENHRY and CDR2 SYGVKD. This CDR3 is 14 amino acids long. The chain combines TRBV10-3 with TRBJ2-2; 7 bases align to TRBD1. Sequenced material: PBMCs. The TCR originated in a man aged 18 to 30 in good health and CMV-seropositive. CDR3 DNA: TGTGCCATCAGTGAAGGGGGCGCGACCGGGGAGCTGTTTTTT. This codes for CAISEGGATGELFF.